The clone carrying this T cell receptor (beta chain) was seen repeatedly, ten times or more. The antigen is undetermined. The data were obtained in a study of Graves' ophthalmopathy and Graves' hyperthyroidism. Study background: Peripheral blood was collected at initial diagnosis, before any treatment.

General observations from the study: The blood repertoire also included most expanded thyroid clonotypes above 0.001 frequency. A 13-signature model separated ophthalmopathy from stable hyperthyroidism, reaching less than 90% sensitivity and 81.08% specificity cross-validated.

This CDR3 spans 13 amino acids. V lost 3 bases and J lost 3, with 7 bases in between. Germline CDR1 SGHRS, CDR2 YFSETQ. As diagnostic evidence, clinical symptoms, serum thyroxine, TRAb, thyroid ultrasound and orbital computed tomography were relied upon. Scientists amplified the TCR beta CDR3 regions from RNA transcripts. Second-round multiplex PCR came after first-round RT-PCR with HTBI primers. TCRdb passed the multiplex PCR reads through MiXCR, listing each CDR3 protein once. Among roughly 400,000 distinct CDR3 sequences listed, around 18% were seen once. The sequenced sample consisted of peripheral blood. The V gene is TRBV5-1, the J gene TRBJ1-5; TRBD1 might be the D (6 bases). The receptor was isolated from a young woman with Graves' ophthalmopathy. The CDR3 here is CASSWTVNQPQHF. In DNA form, the CDR3 reads TGCGCCAGCAGCTGGACAGTCAATCAGCCCCAGCATTTT.